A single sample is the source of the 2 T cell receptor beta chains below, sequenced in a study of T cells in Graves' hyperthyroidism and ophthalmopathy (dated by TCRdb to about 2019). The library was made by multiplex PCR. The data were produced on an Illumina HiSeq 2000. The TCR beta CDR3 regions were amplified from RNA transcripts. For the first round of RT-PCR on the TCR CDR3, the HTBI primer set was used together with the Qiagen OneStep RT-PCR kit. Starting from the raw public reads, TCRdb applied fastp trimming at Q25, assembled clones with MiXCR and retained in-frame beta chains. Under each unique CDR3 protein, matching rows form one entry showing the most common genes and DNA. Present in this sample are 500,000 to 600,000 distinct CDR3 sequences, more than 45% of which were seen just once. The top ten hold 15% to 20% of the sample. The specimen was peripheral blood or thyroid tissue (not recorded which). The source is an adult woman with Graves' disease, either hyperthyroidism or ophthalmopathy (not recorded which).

CDR3 amino acids: CSLAGTSGYEQYF. DNA of the CDR3: TGCAGCTTGGCCGGGACTAGCGGTTACGAGCAGTACTTC. The chain recombines TRBV29-1 with TRBJ2-7, with TRBD2 matching over 11 bases. V lost 8 bases to trimming and J lost 4 bases; unmatched junction nucleotides: 7. The CDR3 sequence is 13 residues long. Germline CDR1 SQVTM, CDR2 ANQGSEA.

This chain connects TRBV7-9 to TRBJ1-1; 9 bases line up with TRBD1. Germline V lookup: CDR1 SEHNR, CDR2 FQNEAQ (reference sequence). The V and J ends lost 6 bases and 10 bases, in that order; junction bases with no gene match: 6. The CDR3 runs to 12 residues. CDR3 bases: TGTGCCAGCAGTGAACAGGGGGCGCGAGCTTTCTTT. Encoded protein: CASSEQGARAFF.